This is a list of T cell receptor beta chains from one sample in a study of a mutant IDH1 vaccine in newly diagnosed glioma. The antigens these receptors bind are not known. Produced via immunoSEQ multiplex PCR; TCRdb's table is partial and in-frame only. The table records tens of thousands of clones, more than 75% of them present only once. The sequenced sample was PBMCs, obtained from a glioma patient whose treatment included an IDH1 peptide vaccine. The source of these receptors is a man in his forties or fifties with glioma. Some clones in this sample may be carry-over from other donors' samples. CDR3s include the opening cysteine and the closing phenylalanine or tryptophan. Fields, in order: V gene, clone size, D gene, J gene, CDR3 DNA, CDR3 protein. A D gene is named only where the DNA matches it firmly. The listing skips clone size in some rows; elsewhere it reads once, few, many or a size class.

>TRBV27|-|TRBD1|TRBJ1-4
TGTGCCAGCACCCTGACAGGGGAAGGGTTTAATGAAAAACTGTTTTTT
CASTLTGEGFNEKLFF
>TRBV18|-|-|TRBJ2-7
TGTGCCAGCTCACCGCTGGAGGAGACTCCCTTCTACGAGCAGTACTTC
CASSPLEETPFYEQYF
>TRBV19|-|-|TRBJ1-1
TGTGCCAGTAGTATAGTCTGGGGGACGGAGAACACTGAAGCTTTCTTT
CASSIVWGTENTEAFF
>TRBV5-1|-|-|TRBJ2-1
TGCGCCAGCAGCTTAACAGGCTACAATGAGCAGTTCTTC
CASSLTGYNEQFF
>TRBV6-5|-|-|TRBJ1-6
TGTGCCAGCAGTTCCCCGCGGGAATATAATTCACCCCTCCACTTT
CASSSPREYNSPLHF
>TRBV15|-|-|TRBJ2-7
TGTGCCACCAGCACGACAGCGAAATCCTACGAGCAGTACTTC
CATSTTAKSYEQYF
>TRBV7-8|-|TRBD1|TRBJ1-2
TGTGCCAGCAGCTACCGGGACAGGGGGCTTGGCTATGGCTACACCTTC
CASSYRDRGLGYGYTF
>TRBV19|-|-|TRBJ1-3
TGTGCCAGTAGTGCCCGTATCCCCACCCCCCGGGACACCATATATTTT
CASSARIPTPRDTIYF
>TRBV2|-|-|TRBJ1-2
TGTGCCAGCAGTGATGCTCTTTTACAGACGCCAACCTTC
CASSDALLQTPTF
>TRBV11-2|-|TRBD2|TRBJ2-7
TGTGCCAGCAGCTCACTAGCGGGGCCCTACGAGCAGTACTTC
CASSSLAGPYEQYF
>TRBV5-1|-|TRBD1|TRBJ2-7
TGCGCCAGCAGCGCCGGGACAGGGGGTCGGGTGGGGAGCGAGCAGTACTTC
CASSAGTGGRVGSEQYF
>TRBV4-1|-|-|TRBJ2-5
TGCGCCAGCAGCCCGCAGGTGAGGGAGACCCAGTACTTC
CASSPQVRETQYF
>TRBV6-1|-|-|TRBJ1-1
TGTGCCAGCAGACCCCAGGGAATGAACACTGAAGCTTTCTTT
CASRPQGMNTEAFF
>TRBV5-6|-|TRBD1|TRBJ1-2
TGTGCCAGCAGGGCCAGGGACAGGGGGCTTCATCCGTATGGCTACACCTTC
CASRARDRGLHPYGYTF
>TRBV19|-|-|TRBJ2-7
TGTGCCAGTAGTATCGCTGGCGTCGCCTACGAGCAGTACTTC
CASSIAGVAYEQYF
>TRBV27|-|-|TRBJ1-4
TGTGCCAGCAGTTACCGGGAGGGTCAAACTGAAAAACTGTTTTTT
CASSYREGQTEKLFF
>TRBV30|-|-|TRBJ1-4
TGTGCCTGGAGTGGGGGGGGTGATAATGAAAAACTGTTTTTT
CAWSGGGDNEKLFF
>TRBV4-2|-|-|TRBJ1-2
TGTGCCAGCAGCCTTGAGCGGGACTATGGCTACACCTTC
CASSLERDYGYTF
>TRBV5-1|-|-|TRBJ2-3
TGCGCCAGCAGCTTGCTAGATACGCAGTATTTT
CASSLLDTQYF
>TRBV15|-|-|TRBJ2-5
TGTGCCACCAGCAGTCTCCTCCAAGAGACCCAGTACTTC
CATSSLLQETQYF
>TRBV11-2|-|-|TRBJ1-2
TGTGCCCTTGGGACGGACTTCTTTGGCTACACCTTC
CALGTDFFGYTF
>TRBV5-5|-|-|TRBJ2-7
TGTGCCAGCAGCTTCATACTCAGCGAGCAGTACTTC
CASSFILSEQYF
>TRBV18|-|-|TRBJ1-4
TGTGCCAGCTCACCACAAGCAGGGAGAGAAAAACTGTTTTTT
CASSPQAGREKLFF
>TRBV6-1|-|-|TRBJ1-4
TGTGCCAGCAGTGAAGGTACAGGGAGTAATGAAAAACTGTTTTTT
CASSEGTGSNEKLFF
>TRBV27|-|-|TRBJ1-5
TGTGCCAGCACCCCGGGGATGGGTCAGCCCCAGCATTTT
CASTPGMGQPQHF
>TRBV5-5|-|-|TRBJ1-4
TGTGCCAGCAGCCCCCGGGGCAGATTGGGTGAAAAACTGTTTTTT
CASSPRGRLGEKLFF
>TRBV30|-|TRBD1|TRBJ1-6
TGTGCCTCGGTATTGCGAGACAGGGGCTCACCCCTCCACTTT
CASVLRDRGSPLHF
>TRBV2|-|-|TRBJ1-1
TGTGCCAGCAGTGTGATTGACAGTCGCACTGAAGCTTTCTTT
CASSVIDSRTEAFF
>TRBV29-1|medium-sized|-|TRBJ1-1
TGCAGCGGCGGCAGCGCGAACACTGAAGCTTTCTTT
CSGGSANTEAFF
>TRBV15|once|-|TRBJ2-6
TGTGCCACCAGCCGCTCTGGGGCCAACGTCCTGACTTTC
CATSRSGANVLTF
>TRBV30|-|-|TRBJ1-1
TGTGCCTGGAGTTCGGGACAGAACACTGAAGCTTTCTTT
CAWSSGQNTEAFF
>TRBV4-1|once|-|TRBJ1-1
TGCGCCAGCAGCCTATGGGAAGGGGGCACTGAAGCTTTCTTT
CASSLWEGGTEAFF
>TRBV5-1|-|TRBD1|TRBJ1-1
TGCGCCAGCAGACTAGGGGGCTCGGGCACTGAAGCTTTCTTT
CASRLGGSGTEAFF
>TRBV21-1|-|-|TRBJ1-6
TGTGCCAGCAGCGAGGGAGAGGGACGGGAGGTTTATAATTCACCCCTCCACTTT
CASSEGEGREVYNSPLHF
>TRBV7-9|few|-|TRBJ1-1
TGTGCCAGCAGCGATCCCTTGAACTACGTGGACACTGAAGCTTTCTTT
CASSDPLNYVDTEAFF
>TRBV9|-|TRBD1|TRBJ1-1
TGTGCCAGCAGCACGGGGCCAGGGGGCATCGAAAAAGCTTTCTTT
CASSTGPGGIEKAFF
>TRBV7-3|-|-|TRBJ2-7
TGTGCCAGCAGCTTATTTAGGGGCTACGAGCAGTACTTC
CASSLFRGYEQYF
>TRBV9|-|-|TRBJ2-7
TGTGCCAGCAGCCCCCGGGGGGCAAAAGGTTACGAGCAGTACTTC
CASSPRGAKGYEQYF
>TRBV10-3|once|-|TRBJ2-7
TGTGCCACTCGGACAGTCACCTACGAGCAGTACTTC
CATRTVTYEQYF
>TRBV19|-|-|TRBJ1-1
TGTGCCAGTAGTCCGGGACGGATGAACACTGAAGCTTTCTTT
CASSPGRMNTEAFF
>TRBV25-1|-|-|TRBJ2-7
TGTGCCAGCAGTGAATCCCCAGAACTAGCCTACGAGCAGTACTTC
CASSESPELAYEQYF
>TRBV5-6|-|TRBD1|TRBJ2-2
TGTGCCAGCAGCTTGCCAGGGGGCACCGGGGAGCTGTTTTTT
CASSLPGGTGELFF
>TRBV5-4|-|-|TRBJ2-7
TGTGCCAGCAGCTTGGACCGGGCTCTACTCGGGCAGTACTTC
CASSLDRALLGQYF
>TRBV5-1|-|-|TRBJ2-1
TGCGCCAGCAGCTTTGGACTATTCGAAGATCCTGAGCAGTTCTTC
CASSFGLFEDPEQFF
>TRBV5-5|-|-|TRBJ1-1
TGTGCCAGCAGCTTGGGGACGAACACTGAAGCTTTCTTT
CASSLGTNTEAFF